This is a list of T cell receptor beta chains from one sample in a study of blood T cell repertoires in COVID-19. Assay used: immunoSEQ multiplex PCR; TCRdb lists only in-frame clones, some missing. The sample shows tens of thousands of clones, 80% of them seen only once. The sample comprised peripheral blood. All receptors come from a woman aged 80 or over with acute or convalescent COVID-19. CDR3s include the opening cysteine and the closing phenylalanine or tryptophan. D genes are given only for firm matches. Size values are once, few and many counts, or a class for expanded clones, and some rows have none.

clone size: .
J gene: TRBJ1-1
D gene: .
V gene: TRBV2
CDR3 length: 13
CDR3 protein: CASSAGRNTEAFF
CDR3 DNA: TGTGCCAGCAGTGCTGGCCGGAACACTGAAGCTTTCTTT

clone size: few
J gene: TRBJ2-7
D gene: .
V gene: TRBV15
CDR3 length: 14
CDR3 protein: CATSRDRRGYEQYF
CDR3 DNA: TGTGCCACCAGCAGAGATAGAAGGGGGTACGAGCAGTACTTC

clone size: .
J gene: TRBJ1-1
D gene: .
V gene: TRBV2
CDR3 length: 14
CDR3 protein: CARGGAAVNTEAFF
CDR3 DNA: TGTGCCAGAGGAGGCGCCGCGGTGAACACTGAAGCTTTCTTT

clone size: .
J gene: TRBJ2-7
D gene: .
V gene: TRBV4-1
CDR3 length: 16
CDR3 protein: CASSQVWGQPTYEQYF
CDR3 DNA: TGCGCCAGCAGCCAAGTCTGGGGACAACCGACCTACGAGCAGTACTTC

clone size: .
J gene: TRBJ1-2
D gene: .
V gene: TRBV12-3/TRBV12-4
CDR3 length: 12
CDR3 protein: CASSQTRYGYTF
CDR3 DNA: TGTGCCAGCAGTCAGACAAGGTATGGCTACACCTTC

clone size: few
J gene: TRBJ2-5
D gene: TRBD2
V gene: TRBV3-1/TRBV3-2
CDR3 length: 16
CDR3 protein: CASSQRLAGGQETQYF
CDR3 DNA: TGTGCCAGCAGCCAAAGACTAGCGGGGGGACAAGAGACCCAGTACTTC

clone size: .
J gene: TRBJ1-3
D gene: .
V gene: TRBV6-1
CDR3 length: 15
CDR3 protein: CASSEDRLSGNTIYF
CDR3 DNA: TGTGCCAGCAGTGAAGATCGTCTCTCTGGAAACACCATATATTTT

clone size: .
J gene: TRBJ2-1
D gene: TRBD2
V gene: TRBV15
CDR3 length: 14
CDR3 protein: CATSRLAGIDEQFF
CDR3 DNA: TGTGCCACCAGCAGACTAGCGGGAATCGATGAGCAGTTCTTC

clone size: .
J gene: TRBJ2-1
D gene: .
V gene: TRBV5-5
CDR3 length: 16
CDR3 protein: CASSLAAGKINNEQFF
CDR3 DNA: TGTGCCAGCAGCTTGGCCGCGGGGAAAATTAACAATGAGCAGTTCTTC

clone size: .
J gene: TRBJ2-1
D gene: TRBD2
V gene: TRBV10-2
CDR3 length: 14
CDR3 protein: CASTSVAGRNEQFF
CDR3 DNA: TGCGCCAGCACCTCGGTAGCGGGTCGAAATGAGCAGTTCTTC

clone size: .
J gene: TRBJ1-5
D gene: .
V gene: TRBV10-2
CDR3 length: 13
CDR3 protein: CASSAGVNQPQHF
CDR3 DNA: TGCGCCAGCAGTGCAGGGGTCAATCAGCCCCAGCATTTT

clone size: .
J gene: TRBJ1-1
D gene: .
V gene: TRBV27
CDR3 length: 14
CDR3 protein: CASRGRSGNTEAFF
CDR3 DNA: TGTGCCAGCAGGGGGAGGAGCGGGAACACTGAAGCTTTCTTT

clone size: .
J gene: TRBJ2-1
D gene: TRBD2
V gene: TRBV5-1
CDR3 length: 18
CDR3 protein: CASSAGLAGFSSYNEQFF
CDR3 DNA: TGCGCCAGCAGCGCGGGACTAGCGGGGTTCTCCTCCTACAATGAGCAGTTCTTC

clone size: .
J gene: TRBJ2-1
D gene: TRBD2
V gene: TRBV16
CDR3 length: 15
CDR3 protein: CASSQYLSGGNEQFF
CDR3 DNA: TGTGCCAGCAGCCAATATCTTAGCGGGGGGAATGAGCAGTTCTTC

clone size: .
J gene: TRBJ2-7
D gene: .
V gene: TRBV6-6
CDR3 length: 16
CDR3 protein: CASSYWQGASYGEQYF
CDR3 DNA: TGTGCCAGCAGTTACTGGCAGGGTGCCTCTTATGGGGAGCAGTACTTC

clone size: .
J gene: TRBJ2-2
D gene: .
V gene: TRBV19
CDR3 length: 12
CDR3 protein: CASSTPAGELFF
CDR3 DNA: TGTGCCAGTAGTACCCCCGCCGGGGAGCTGTTTTTT

clone size: .
J gene: TRBJ2-1
D gene: .
V gene: TRBV24-1
CDR3 length: 17
CDR3 protein: CATSDAAGRGDVNEQFF
CDR3 DNA: TGTGCCACCAGTGATGCGGCTGGCAGGGGGGATGTCAATGAGCAGTTCTTC

clone size: .
J gene: TRBJ2-2
D gene: .
V gene: TRBV2
CDR3 length: 15
CDR3 protein: CASSPVLAGRGELFF
CDR3 DNA: TGTGCCAGCAGTCCTGTTTTGGCGGGGCGCGGGGAGCTGTTTTTT

clone size: .
J gene: TRBJ2-6
D gene: .
V gene: TRBV5-6
CDR3 length: 16
CDR3 protein: CASSFDSHSGANVLTF
CDR3 DNA: TGTGCCAGCAGCTTTGACAGCCACTCTGGGGCCAACGTCCTGACTTTC

clone size: .
J gene: TRBJ2-3
D gene: .
V gene: TRBV12-3/TRBV12-4
CDR3 length: 12
CDR3 protein: CASSWSRDTQYF
CDR3 DNA: TGTGCCAGCAGTTGGTCCAGGGATACGCAGTATTTT

clone size: .
J gene: TRBJ2-5
D gene: TRBD2
V gene: TRBV12-3/TRBV12-4
CDR3 length: 13
CDR3 protein: CASRDLGGETQYF
CDR3 DNA: TGTGCCAGCAGGGACTTGGGAGGGGAGACCCAGTACTTC

clone size: .
J gene: TRBJ2-7
D gene: .
V gene: TRBV5-1
CDR3 length: 14
CDR3 protein: CASSLVTGSYEQYF
CDR3 DNA: TGCGCCAGCAGCTTGGTTACGGGCTCCTACGAGCAGTACTTC

clone size: .
J gene: TRBJ2-1
D gene: TRBD1
V gene: TRBV4-1
CDR3 length: 15
CDR3 protein: CASSQDRGLVNEQFF
CDR3 DNA: TGCGCCAGCAGCCAAGACAGGGGGTTGGTGAATGAGCAGTTCTTC

clone size: .
J gene: TRBJ1-1
D gene: .
V gene: TRBV5-4
CDR3 length: 15
CDR3 protein: CASGGAGRMNTEAFF
CDR3 DNA: TGTGCCTCGGGCGGGGCGGGGAGGATGAACACTGAAGCTTTCTTT

clone size: few
J gene: TRBJ1-2
D gene: .
V gene: TRBV25-1
CDR3 length: 14
CDR3 protein: CASSEYDRNYGYTF
CDR3 DNA: TGTGCCAGCAGTGAATATGACAGAAACTATGGCTACACCTTC

clone size: .
J gene: TRBJ2-5
D gene: TRBD1
V gene: TRBV20-1
CDR3 length: 17
CDR3 protein: CSASPAGGQGVTETQYF
CDR3 DNA: TGCAGTGCTAGTCCTGCGGGGGGACAGGGGGTGACAGAGACCCAGTACTTC

clone size: .
J gene: TRBJ1-2
D gene: .
V gene: TRBV5-6
CDR3 length: 13
CDR3 protein: CASSFQGNYGYTF
CDR3 DNA: TGTGCCAGCAGCTTTCAGGGCAACTATGGCTACACCTTC

clone size: few
J gene: TRBJ2-2
D gene: .
V gene: TRBV21-1
CDR3 length: 16
CDR3 protein: CASSLRDRTNTGELFF
CDR3 DNA: TGTGCCAGCAGCCTACGGGACAGGACGAACACCGGGGAGCTGTTTTTT

clone size: .
J gene: TRBJ1-2
D gene: .
V gene: TRBV7-2
CDR3 length: 15
CDR3 protein: CASSLGPGPSYGYTF
CDR3 DNA: TGTGCCAGCAGCTTAGGCCCAGGCCCTTCCTATGGCTACACCTTC

clone size: .
J gene: TRBJ2-5
D gene: TRBD2
V gene: TRBV13
CDR3 length: 14
CDR3 protein: CASSPSGGAVTQYF
CDR3 DNA: TGTGCCAGCAGCCCCAGCGGGGGGGCGGTGACCCAGTACTTC

clone size: .
J gene: TRBJ2-7
D gene: .
V gene: TRBV2
CDR3 length: 15
CDR3 protein: CASSPRQALPHEQYF
CDR3 DNA: TGTGCCAGCAGTCCCCGACAGGCCCTGCCCCACGAGCAGTACTTC

clone size: few
J gene: TRBJ2-7
D gene: TRBD2
V gene: TRBV27
CDR3 length: 16
CDR3 protein: CASSRLGTRVLYEQYF
CDR3 DNA: TGTGCCAGCAGTAGGTTAGGGACTAGGGTTCTCTACGAGCAGTACTTC

clone size: .
J gene: TRBJ1-6
D gene: TRBD1
V gene: TRBV30
CDR3 length: 13
CDR3 protein: CAWNRQGNSPLHF
CDR3 DNA: TGTGCCTGGAACAGACAGGGGAATTCACCCCTCCACTTT

clone size: .
J gene: TRBJ2-7
D gene: .
V gene: TRBV19
CDR3 length: 15
CDR3 protein: CASSSYIERAYEQYF
CDR3 DNA: TGTGCCAGTAGCTCCTATATAGAGAGGGCGTACGAGCAGTACTTC

clone size: .
J gene: TRBJ1-5
D gene: TRBD1
V gene: TRBV19
CDR3 length: 16
CDR3 protein: CASRSPTGGRNQPQHF
CDR3 DNA: TGTGCCAGTAGATCGCCCACAGGGGGAAGGAATCAGCCCCAGCATTTT

clone size: .
J gene: TRBJ1-1
D gene: .
V gene: TRBV10-1
CDR3 length: 15
CDR3 protein: CASTASGHPNTEAFF
CDR3 DNA: TGCGCCAGCACCGCGTCGGGACACCCGAACACTGAAGCTTTCTTT

clone size: many
J gene: TRBJ1-5
D gene: .
V gene: TRBV2
CDR3 length: 14
CDR3 protein: CASSDAGPNQPQHF
CDR3 DNA: TGTGCCAGCAGTGACGCAGGGCCTAATCAGCCCCAGCATTTT

clone size: .
J gene: TRBJ2-1
D gene: TRBD2
V gene: TRBV10-1
CDR3 length: 15
CDR3 protein: CASSPGLAGVNEQFF
CDR3 DNA: TGCGCCAGCAGCCCCGGACTAGCGGGAGTCAATGAGCAGTTCTTC

clone size: .
J gene: TRBJ2-7
D gene: TRBD2
V gene: TRBV6-2/TRBV6-3
CDR3 length: 16
CDR3 protein: CASSDSGTSGSYEQYF
CDR3 DNA: TGTGCCAGCAGTGACTCGGGGACTAGCGGGTCCTACGAGCAGTACTTC

clone size: .
J gene: TRBJ1-5
D gene: TRBD1
V gene: TRBV6-1
CDR3 length: 15
CDR3 protein: CASSDRQGGRQPQHF
CDR3 DNA: TGTGCCAGCAGTGACAGGCAGGGGGGTCGTCAGCCCCAGCATTTT

clone size: once
J gene: TRBJ2-5
D gene: .
V gene: TRBV5-1
CDR3 length: 18
CDR3 protein: CASSLAPPSSVSNKTQYF
CDR3 DNA: TGCGCCAGCAGCTTGGCCCCTCCTTCTAGTGTCAGCAATAAGACCCAGTACTTC

clone size: few
J gene: TRBJ1-4
D gene: TRBD1
V gene: TRBV5-3
CDR3 length: 15
CDR3 protein: CARSQTGVGNEKLFF
CDR3 DNA: TGTGCCAGAAGCCAAACAGGGGTAGGTAATGAAAAACTGTTTTTT

clone size: .
J gene: TRBJ1-1
D gene: TRBD1
V gene: TRBV7-3
CDR3 length: 16
CDR3 protein: CASSLPPRQGAAEAFF
CDR3 DNA: TGTGCCAGCAGCTTACCGCCGAGACAGGGGGCGGCTGAAGCTTTCTTT

clone size: .
J gene: TRBJ1-1
D gene: TRBD1
V gene: TRBV6-5
CDR3 length: 12
CDR3 protein: CASRTGGNEAFF
CDR3 DNA: TGTGCCAGCAGGACAGGGGGCAATGAAGCTTTCTTT

clone size: .
J gene: TRBJ1-3
D gene: .
V gene: TRBV11-2
CDR3 length: 17
CDR3 protein: CASSQRKYGTSGNTIYF
CDR3 DNA: TGTGCCAGCAGCCAGCGGAAATACGGAACCTCTGGAAACACCATATATTTT

clone size: .
J gene: TRBJ1-5
D gene: .
V gene: TRBV7-2
CDR3 length: 14
CDR3 protein: CASSPDRQGQPQHF
CDR3 DNA: TGTGCCAGCAGCCCCGACAGGCAGGGACAGCCCCAGCATTTT

clone size: .
J gene: TRBJ2-1
D gene: .
V gene: TRBV7-8
CDR3 length: 15
CDR3 protein: CASSPIDRTHNEQFF
CDR3 DNA: TGTGCCAGCAGCCCGATTGACAGAACTCACAATGAGCAGTTCTTC

clone size: .
J gene: TRBJ2-7
D gene: .
V gene: TRBV7-9
CDR3 length: 15
CDR3 protein: CASSPIKPRGYEQYF
CDR3 DNA: TGTGCCAGCAGCCCCATCAAGCCCCGAGGGTACGAGCAGTACTTC

clone size: .
J gene: TRBJ2-1
D gene: TRBD1
V gene: TRBV7-3
CDR3 length: 14
CDR3 protein: CASRWTGASNEQFF
CDR3 DNA: TGTGCCAGCAGGTGGACAGGGGCCAGCAATGAGCAGTTCTTC

clone size: .
J gene: TRBJ2-1
D gene: TRBD1
V gene: TRBV18
CDR3 length: 17
CDR3 protein: CASSLRTGTGDGNEQFF
CDR3 DNA: TGTGCCAGCTCACTACGTACCGGGACAGGGGACGGCAATGAGCAGTTCTTC

clone size: .
J gene: TRBJ1-1
D gene: .
V gene: TRBV6-4
CDR3 length: 13
CDR3 protein: CASSDRVNTEAFF
CDR3 DNA: TGTGCCAGCAGTGACAGAGTGAACACTGAAGCTTTCTTT

clone size: .
J gene: TRBJ1-3
D gene: .
V gene: TRBV7-7
CDR3 length: 11
CDR3 protein: CASGSGNTIYF
CDR3 DNA: TGTGCCAGCGGCTCGGGAAACACCATATATTTT

clone size: .
J gene: TRBJ2-1
D gene: TRBD2
V gene: TRBV19
CDR3 length: 15
CDR3 protein: CASSRLAGGGNEQFF
CDR3 DNA: TGTGCCAGTAGTAGACTAGCGGGAGGCGGCAATGAGCAGTTCTTC

clone size: .
J gene: TRBJ2-3
D gene: TRBD2
V gene: TRBV12-5
CDR3 length: 16
CDR3 protein: CASGLVTLAGTDTQYF
CDR3 DNA: TGTGCTAGTGGTTTGGTAACGCTAGCGGGCACAGATACGCAGTATTTT

clone size: .
J gene: TRBJ1-2
D gene: TRBD1
V gene: TRBV30
CDR3 length: 17
CDR3 protein: CAWSKLGTGEVGGGYTF
CDR3 DNA: TGTGCCTGGAGTAAACTAGGGACAGGGGAAGTTGGAGGTGGCTACACCTTC

clone size: few
J gene: TRBJ2-1
D gene: .
V gene: TRBV18
CDR3 length: 15
CDR3 protein: CASSPLKGFGNEQFF
CDR3 DNA: TGTGCCAGCTCACCACTTAAGGGGTTCGGCAATGAGCAGTTCTTC

clone size: .
J gene: TRBJ2-2
D gene: TRBD2
V gene: TRBV2
CDR3 length: 16
CDR3 protein: CASIRGQLAGVGELFF
CDR3 DNA: TGTGCCAGCATCAGGGGCCAACTAGCGGGAGTAGGGGAGCTGTTTTTT